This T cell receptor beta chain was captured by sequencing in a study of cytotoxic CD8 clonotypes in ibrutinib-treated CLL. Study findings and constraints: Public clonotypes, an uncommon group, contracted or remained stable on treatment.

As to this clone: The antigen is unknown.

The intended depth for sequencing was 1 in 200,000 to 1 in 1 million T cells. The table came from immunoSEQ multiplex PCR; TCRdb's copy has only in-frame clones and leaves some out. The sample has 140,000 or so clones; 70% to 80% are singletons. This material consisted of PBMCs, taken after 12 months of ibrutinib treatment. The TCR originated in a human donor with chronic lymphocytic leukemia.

The DNA of the CDR3 is TGTGCCAGCAGCTTGGTGTATGGGCACACAGATACGCAGTATTTT. The encoded protein is CASSLVYGHTDTQYF. The chain uses TRBV5-6 and TRBJ2-3; no definite D call. V lost 0 bases, J lost 2 bases, and 10 bases lay in between. The CDR3 has 15 amino acids. The V gene's germline CDR1 is SGHDT and CDR2 YYEEEE.